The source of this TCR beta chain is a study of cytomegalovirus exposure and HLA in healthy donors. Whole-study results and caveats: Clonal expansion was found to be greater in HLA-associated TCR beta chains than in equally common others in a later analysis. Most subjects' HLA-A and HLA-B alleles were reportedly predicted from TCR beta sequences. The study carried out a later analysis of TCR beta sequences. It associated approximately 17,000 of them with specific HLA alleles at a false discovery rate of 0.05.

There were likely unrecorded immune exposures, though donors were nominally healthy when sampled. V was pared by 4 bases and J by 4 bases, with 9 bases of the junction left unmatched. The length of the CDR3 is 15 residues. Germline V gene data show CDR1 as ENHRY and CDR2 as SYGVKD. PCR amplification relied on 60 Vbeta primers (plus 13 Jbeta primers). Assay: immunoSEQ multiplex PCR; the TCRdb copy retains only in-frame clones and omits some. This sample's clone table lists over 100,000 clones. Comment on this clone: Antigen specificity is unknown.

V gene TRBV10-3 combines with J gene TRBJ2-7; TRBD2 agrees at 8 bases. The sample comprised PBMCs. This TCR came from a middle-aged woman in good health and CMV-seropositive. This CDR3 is CAISGDQAGAYEQYF. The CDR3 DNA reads TGTGCCATCAGTGGGGACCAAGCGGGAGCGTACGAGCAGTACTTC.